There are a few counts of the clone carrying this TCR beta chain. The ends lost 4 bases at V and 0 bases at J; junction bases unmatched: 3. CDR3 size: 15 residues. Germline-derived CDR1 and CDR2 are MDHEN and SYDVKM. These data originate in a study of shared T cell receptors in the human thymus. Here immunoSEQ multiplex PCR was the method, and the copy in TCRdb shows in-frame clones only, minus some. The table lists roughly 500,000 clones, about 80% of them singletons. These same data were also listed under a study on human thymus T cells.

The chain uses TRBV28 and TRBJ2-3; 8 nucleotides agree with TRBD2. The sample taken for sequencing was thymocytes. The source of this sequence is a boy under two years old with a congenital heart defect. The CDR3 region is CASSSKRESTDTQYF. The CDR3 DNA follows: TGTGCCAGCAGTTCCAAGCGGGAGAGCACAGATACGCAGTATTTT.